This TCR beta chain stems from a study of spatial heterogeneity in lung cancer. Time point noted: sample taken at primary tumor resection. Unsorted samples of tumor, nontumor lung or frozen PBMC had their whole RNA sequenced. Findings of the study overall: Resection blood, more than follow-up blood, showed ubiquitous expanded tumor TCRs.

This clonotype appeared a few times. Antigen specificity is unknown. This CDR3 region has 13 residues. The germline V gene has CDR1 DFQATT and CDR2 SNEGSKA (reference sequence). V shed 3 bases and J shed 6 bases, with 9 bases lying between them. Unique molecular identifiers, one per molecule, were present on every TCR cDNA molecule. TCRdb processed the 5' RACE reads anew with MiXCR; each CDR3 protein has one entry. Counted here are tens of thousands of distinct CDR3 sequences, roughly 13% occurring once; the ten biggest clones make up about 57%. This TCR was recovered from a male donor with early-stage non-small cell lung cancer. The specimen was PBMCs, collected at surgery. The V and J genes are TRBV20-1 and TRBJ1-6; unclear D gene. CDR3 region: CSARGQVNSPLHF. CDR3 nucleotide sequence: TGCAGTGCTAGGGGTCAAGTTAATTCACCCCTCCACTTT.